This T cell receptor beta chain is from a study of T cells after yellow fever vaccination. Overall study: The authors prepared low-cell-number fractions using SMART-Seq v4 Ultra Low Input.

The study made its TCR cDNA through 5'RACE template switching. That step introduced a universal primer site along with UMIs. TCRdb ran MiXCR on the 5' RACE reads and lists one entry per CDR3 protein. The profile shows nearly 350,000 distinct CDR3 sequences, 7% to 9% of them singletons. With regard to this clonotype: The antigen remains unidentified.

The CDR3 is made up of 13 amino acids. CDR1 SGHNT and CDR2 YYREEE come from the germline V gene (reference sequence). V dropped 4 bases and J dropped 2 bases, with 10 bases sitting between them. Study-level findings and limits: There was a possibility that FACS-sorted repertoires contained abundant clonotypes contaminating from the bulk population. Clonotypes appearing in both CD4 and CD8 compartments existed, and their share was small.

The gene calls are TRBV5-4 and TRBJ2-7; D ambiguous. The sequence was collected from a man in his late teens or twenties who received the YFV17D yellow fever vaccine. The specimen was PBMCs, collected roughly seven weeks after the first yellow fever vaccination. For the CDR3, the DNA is TGTGCCAGCAGCCCCACTCTCGCCTACGAGCAGTACTTC. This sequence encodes CASSPTLAYEQYF.